The 30 T cell receptor beta chains reported below all come from one sample, sequenced in a study of CD8 T cells in ankylosing spondylitis. Study-wide results and caveats: A TCR beta motif of several highly homologous variants seemed to mark ankylosing spondylitis blood.

No antigen has been identified for these receptors. TCRdb recomputed calls from the 5' RACE reads with MiXCR, one row per CDR3 protein. The repertoire holds roughly 670,000 distinct CDR3 sequences, with roughly 20% as singletons. Sequencing was done on a sample of blood, either unsorted or a sorted T cell fraction (not recorded which). Receptors originate from a male donor with ankylosing spondylitis.

This clonotype has a handful of counts. V gene TRBV6-1 combines with J gene TRBJ1-1; perhaps TRBD1 as D (6 bases). V lost 5 bases, J lost 8 bases, and 12 bases lay in between. The CDR3 length is 12 residues. Germline V gene lookup returns CDR1 MNHNS and CDR2 SASEGT. The CDR3 loop is CASSIQGMEAFF. CDR3 DNA sequence: TGTGCCAGCAGTATCCAGGGGATGGAAGCTTTCTTT.

This clonotype was observed a handful of times. V gene TRBV27 combines with J gene TRBJ2-5; 7 positions agree with TRBD2. With 4 bases clipped from V and 5 bases from J, the junction kept 4 bases outside the gene matches. Germline CDR1 reads MNHEY; CDR2 reads SMNVEV (reference sequence). This CDR3 spans 13 amino acids. CDR3 bases: TGTGCCAGCAGTTCGGGGACTATGGAGACCCAGTACTTC. Its protein is CASSSGTMETQYF.

The rearrangement joins TRBV14 to TRBJ2-3, with D possibly TRBD2 on 6 matching bases. Germline CDR1 SGHDN, CDR2 FVKESK. This CDR3 is built from 14 residues. V was pared by 1 base and J by 4 bases, with 9 bases between. The CDR3 DNA is TGTGCCAGCAGCCAAGTCGGCGGGGCAGATACGCAGTATTTT. Protein: CASSQVGGADTQYF.

This clonotype was found a few times. The chain combines TRBV20-1 with TRBJ2-1; 8 bases line up with TRBD2. The V gene's germline CDR1 is DFQATT and CDR2 SNEGSKA (reference sequence). The CDR3 extends over 17 amino acids. Trimming took 7 bases from V and 2 from J; bases not matched to a gene: 16. The CDR3 region is CSVGARSGASAYNEQFF. CDR3 DNA sequence: TGCAGTGTTGGGGCACGTAGCGGGGCTTCCGCCTACAATGAGCAGTTCTTC.

In nucleotides, the CDR3 is TGTGCCAGCAGTTTACATGTGGGTTCCAAAAACATTCAGTACTTC. It encodes CASSLHVGSKNIQYF. This chain connects TRBV28 to TRBJ2-4; D unclear. Trimming cost V 2 bases and J 2 bases, with 10 bases left between them. CDR3 length: 15 amino acids. Germline loops: CDR1 MDHEN, CDR2 SYDVKM.

This clonotype was observed a handful of times. J is TRBJ2-6 and V is TRBV24-1; 7 nucleotides agree with TRBD1. CDR3 length: 16 amino acids. Trimming took 4 bases from V and 4 from J; bases not matched to a gene: 6. Germline CDR1 is KGHDR and CDR2 is SFDVKD. This chain's CDR3 is CATSDPDRSGANVLTF. CDR3 nucleotides: TGTGCCACCAGTGACCCGGACAGGTCGGGGGCCAACGTCCTGACTTTC.

This clonotype was seen a few times. The chain links TRBV7-2 to TRBJ2-7; no definite D call. Germline V gene lookup returns CDR1 SGHTA and CDR2 FQGNSA. CDR3 size: 11 residues. The V end was cut by 5 bases, the J end by 3 bases, with 5 bases between. The CDR3 is CASSVDYEQYF. CDR3 nucleotides: TGTGCCAGCAGCGTCGACTACGAGCAGTACTTC.

This clonotype was observed a handful of times. The chain employs TRBV12-3 or TRBV12-4 and TRBJ1-3; TRBD1 is a possible D gene (5 bases). The CDR3 is made up of 13 amino acids. V was pared by 6 bases and J by 3 bases, with 9 bases between. Written as DNA, the CDR3 is TGTGCCAGCAGGTGGGGACGTGGAAACACCATATATTTT. Encoded protein: CASRWGRGNTIYF.

The CDR3 DNA sequence: TGTGCCAGCAGCTTAGATCCAGGGGAGGCCGTTACTCGGGGCTACACCTTC. Its protein is CASSLDPGEAVTRGYTF. The chain employs TRBV7-9 and TRBJ1-2; D perhaps matches TRBD1 (6 bases). V lost 1 base, J lost 8 bases, and 23 bases lay in between. CDR3 length: 17 amino acids. Per the germline V gene, CDR1 is SEHNR and CDR2 is FQNEAQ (reference sequence).

This clonotype was found a few times. The V and J genes are TRBV20-1 and TRBJ1-5; weak D call: TRBD1 (6 bases). The CDR3 has 15 residues. CDR1 is DFQATT and CDR2 is SNEGSKA in the germline V gene (reference sequence). The ends were cut back, 0 bases at V and 2 bases at J, with 11 bases in the middle. The CDR3 region is CSAREGGEGNQPQHF. The CDR3 region has the DNA TGCAGTGCTAGAGAGGGGGGCGAGGGCAATCAGCCCCAGCATTTT.

V gene TRBV5-1 combines with J gene TRBJ1-4, with unresolved D. The V end lost 0 bases, the J end lost 4 bases, and 10 bases lay between the germline ends. This CDR3 has 15 amino acids. In germline, CDR1 is SGHRS, CDR2 YFSETQ. Here the CDR3 reads CASSLGAGNNEKLFF. The CDR3 region has the DNA TGCGCCAGCAGCTTGGGGGCAGGAAATAATGAAAAACTGTTTTTT. Variable domain in full (rest from reference TRBV5-1 and TRBJ1-4): KAGVTQTPRYLIKTRGQQVTLSCSPISGHRSVSWYQQTPGQGLQFLFEYFSETQRNKGNFPGRFSGRQFSNSRSEMNVSTLELGDSALYLCASSLGAGNNEKLFFGSGTQLSVL.

This clonotype was detected only a few times. The chain uses TRBV29-1 and TRBJ2-5, with 11 nucleotides matching TRBD1. The germline V gene has CDR1 SQVTM and CDR2 ANQGSEA. The trim removed 7 bases at V and 5 bases at J, leaving 6 bases unmatched. The CDR3 contains 13 residues. The chain's CDR3 is CSAPGTGGETQYF. CDR3 nucleotides: TGCAGCGCCCCCGGGACAGGGGGGGAGACCCAGTACTTC.

The chain employs TRBV5-1 and TRBJ2-2, with TRBD1 identical over 10 bases. V dropped 0 bases and J dropped 5; count of bases not matched to a gene: 10. CDR3 length: 18 amino acids. Germline CDR1 and CDR2: SGHRS and YFSETQ. CDR3 residues: CASSLGTSTGGLTGELFF. The CDR3 bases are TGCGCCAGCAGCTTGGGGACCTCGACAGGGGGCTTGACCGGGGAGCTGTTTTTT.

The chain recombines TRBV19 with TRBJ1-6; no firm D call. Trimming took 1 base from V and 3 from J, leaving 10 bases between them. CDR1 LNHDA and CDR2 SQIVND come from the germline V gene (reference sequence). The CDR3 extends over 16 amino acids. The CDR3 DNA reads as TGTGCCAGTAGTATAGGGCCCAAGGGCTATAATTCACCCCTCCACTTT. Residues: CASSIGPKGYNSPLHF.

The rearrangement links TRBV9 to TRBJ2-7; D may match TRBD1 or TRBD2 (5 bases each). Trimming took off 3 bases at V and 2 bases at J, with 18 bases between the two ends. The CDR3 has 16 residues. Germline assignment: CDR1 SGDLS and CDR2 YYNGEE. In nucleotides, the CDR3 is TGTGCCAGCAGCGATCATCCGGGACGGGAAACCTACGAGCAGTACTTC. This sequence encodes CASSDHPGRETYEQYF.

The rearrangement links TRBV7-3 to TRBJ2-1, with D hard to call. Deletions cut 5 bases from V and 2 bases from J, with 16 bases between. CDR1 is SGHTA, CDR2 FQGTGA, per germline. CDR3 size: 16 residues. CDR3 loop: CASSKTGGGAYNEQFF. CDR3 coding DNA: TGTGCCAGCAGCAAAACGGGCGGCGGAGCCTACAATGAGCAGTTCTTC.

This clonotype was counted only a few times. The chain carries TRBV15 and TRBJ2-4; D possibly corresponds to TRBD2 (7 bases). Deletions cut 4 bases from V and 1 base from J, with 11 bases between. The CDR3 consists of 15 residues. In germline, CDR1 is LNHNV, CDR2 YYDKDF (reference sequence). In DNA, the CDR3 is TGTGCCACCAGCAAGGGGGACTATGCCAAAAACATTCAGTACTTC. Protein product: CATSKGDYAKNIQYF.

This clonotype was seen a few times. The chain joins TRBV2 to TRBJ2-1, with D possibly being TRBD2 (5 bases). V dropped 1 base and J dropped 9 bases, with 10 bases sitting between them. This CDR3 has 13 amino acids. Germline V lookup: CDR1 SNHLY, CDR2 FYNNEI. The CDR3 coding sequence is TGTGCCAGCAGTGAAGAACTAGTCGGTGAGCAGTTCTTC. Residues: CASSEELVGEQFF.

This chain uses TRBV24-1 with TRBJ1-5; TRBD1 aligns across 7 bases. Germline CDR1 KGHDR, CDR2 SFDVKD. The V gene end was trimmed by 4 bases and the J gene end by 5 bases; junction bases not matched to a gene: 7. CDR3 size: 15 residues. The CDR3 spells CATSDPLDRDQPQHF. The DNA of the CDR3 is TGTGCCACCAGTGACCCCCTTGACAGGGATCAGCCCCAGCATTTT.

This clonotype was detected once. This sequence joins TRBV7-3 and TRBJ2-3, with TRBD2 identical over 10 bases. With 10 bases clipped from V and 0 bases from J, the junction kept 10 bases outside the gene matches. Germline CDR1 is SGHTA and CDR2 is FQGTGA. CDR3 length: 16 residues. The CDR3 protein is CATGTSESRSTDTQYF. CDR3 nucleotides: TGTGCCACCGGGACTAGCGAAAGTCGTAGCACAGATACGCAGTATTTT.

Concerning this clonotype itself: The junction shows a germline mismatch at one end, possibly a read error. J is TRBJ2-3 and V is TRBV2; 10 bases are a match to TRBD2. Germline-derived CDR1 and CDR2 are SNHLY and FYNNEI. The CDR3 consists of 15 residues. The CDR3 loop reads CASREGLAASYTQYF. The CDR3 nucleotides are TGTGCCAGCAGGGAAGGACTAGCGGCCTCTTATACGCAGTATTTT. The full variable domain, completed using reference TRBV2 and TRBJ2-3, is EPEVTQTPSHQVTQMGQEVILRCVPISNHLYFYWYRQILGQKVEFLVSFYNNEISEKSEIFDDQFSVERPDGSNFTLKIRSTKLEDSAMYFCASREGLAASYTQYFGPGTRLTVL.

The chain uses TRBV5-1 and TRBJ2-5, with D hard to call. This CDR3 has 15 residues. Trimming removed 4 bases at V and 1 base at J, with 14 bases between. CDR1 is SGHRS, CDR2 YFSETQ, per germline. This CDR3 is CASSQLAGPQETQYF. As DNA, the CDR3 is TGCGCCAGCAGCCAGCTGGCCGGGCCCCAAGAGACCCAGTACTTC.

This clonotype was observed a handful of times. The chain employs TRBV4-1 and TRBJ2-7; a weak D match, TRBD2 (6 bases). Germline V gene lookup returns CDR1 MGHRA and CDR2 YSYEKL. Between the trimmed V and J ends, which lost 0 bases and 7 bases, there was a span of 10 bases. The CDR3 is 13 residues long. Here the CDR3 reads CASSQEWEEEQYF. Here the CDR3 DNA reads TGCGCCAGCAGCCAAGAATGGGAGGAAGAGCAGTACTTC.

The chain carries TRBV24-1 and TRBJ1-3; a weak D match, TRBD1 (6 bases). Deletions cut 4 bases from V and 9 bases from J, with 9 bases between. This CDR3 contains 12 residues. CDR1 is KGHDR and CDR2 is SFDVKD in the germline V gene. CDR3 nucleotide sequence: TGTGCCACCAGTGAGGGGGCGGGCACCATATATTTT. Amino acid sequence: CATSEGAGTIYF.

CDR3 residues: CSAENNEQFF. Written as DNA, the CDR3 is TGCAGTGCGGAGAACAATGAGCAGTTCTTC. This chain links TRBV20-1 with TRBJ2-1; the D is unclear. Between the trimmed V and J ends, which lost 6 bases and 5 bases, there was a span of 5 bases. Germline V gene lookup returns CDR1 DFQATT and CDR2 SNEGSKA (reference sequence). The length of the CDR3 is 10 residues.

The J gene is TRBJ1-1, the V gene TRBV10-3, with 8 nucleotides matching TRBD1. V shed 2 bases and J 5 bases; nucleotides not matched to a gene: 4. The CDR3 spans 14 residues. Germline V gives CDR1 ENHRY, CDR2 SYGVKD. This chain's CDR3 is CAISEDRGRTEAFF. In DNA, the CDR3 is TGTGCCATCAGTGAGGACAGGGGAAGGACTGAAGCTTTCTTT.

A few counts support this clonotype. J is TRBJ2-1 and V is TRBV12-3 or TRBV12-4; 13 bases agree with TRBD2. V gave up 7 bases and J gave up 9 bases; unmatched junction bases: 12. This CDR3 is built from 16 residues. As DNA, the CDR3 is TGTGCCAGCAACCCACTAGCGGGAGGGCCCTCGGGTGAGCAGTTCTTC. Translation gives CASNPLAGGPSGEQFF.

The chain is built from TRBV12-3 or TRBV12-4 and TRBJ2-5, with 10 bases fitting TRBD2. The CDR3 is 16 amino acids. V lost 3 bases and J lost 2; bases outside the gene matches: 6. CDR3 nucleotides: TGTGCCAGCAGTTTTGGAGCTAGCGGGGGTCAAGAGACCCAGTACTTC. It is translated as CASSFGASGGQETQYF.

This clonotype was observed a few times. The chain links TRBV6-1 to TRBJ2-1; 12 nucleotides line up with TRBD2. Per the germline V gene, CDR1 is MNHNS and CDR2 is SASEGT. CDR3 length: 16 amino acids. Trimming at V came to 7 bases and at J to 7 bases, leaving 11 bases not matched to a gene. CDR3 residues: CASTDSTSGRINEQFF. For the CDR3, the DNA is TGTGCCAGCACCGATAGTACTAGCGGGAGGATAAATGAGCAGTTCTTC.

The table lists this clonotype with a few counts. The chain joins TRBV29-1 to TRBJ2-1, with TRBD1 identical over 8 bases. The germline V gene encodes CDR1 SQVTM and CDR2 ANQGSEA. This CDR3 spans 14 amino acids. The V gene end was trimmed by 6 bases and the J gene end by 5 bases; junction bases not matched to a gene: 9. The DNA for the CDR3 is TGCAGCGTCCGCGACAGGGGCCCGCACAATGAGCAGTTCTTC. It is translated as CSVRDRGPHNEQFF.